A selection of T cell receptor beta chains follows, all from one sample in a study of response to subunit inactivated influenza vaccine. One entry per CDR3 protein results from TCRdb running MiXCR on the RT-PCR reads. The sample includes 710,000 or so distinct CDR3 sequences, around 16% of them seen just once. The sequencing here drew on PBMCs from blood, taken 11 to 12 days after vaccination. The source is a man over 45 who received an inactivated influenza vaccine. Each CDR3 is given with its conserved first and last residue. A D gene is named only where the DNA matches it firmly. Expanded clones are given a class, and other clones once, few, many or no size at all.

D gene	clone size	CDR3 length	V gene	J gene	CDR3 protein	CDR3 DNA
NA	NA	15	TRBV6-1	TRBJ1-1	CASSRAGAANTEAFF	TGTGCCAGCAGCAGGGCAGGGGCTGCGAACACTGAAGCTTTCTTT
NA	NA	15	TRBV9	TRBJ2-1	CASSVASGAGGEQFF	TGTGCCAGCAGCGTAGCCTCCGGGGCGGGTGGTGAGCAGTTCTTC
NA	few	14	TRBV9	TRBJ2-2	CASSPLLDAGELFF	TGTGCCAGCAGCCCCCTTTTGGACGCCGGGGAGCTGTTTTTT
NA	few	13	TRBV7-2	TRBJ2-2	CASRPSNTGELFF	TGTGCCAGCAGGCCATCGAACACCGGGGAGCTGTTTTTT
NA	NA	14	TRBV5-5	TRBJ1-5	CASSLDVRYQPQHF	TGTGCCAGCAGCTTGGACGTACGCTATCAGCCCCAGCATTTT
NA	NA	14	TRBV12-3/TRBV12-4	TRBJ2-7	CASRLGTGIYEQYF	TGTGCCAGCAGGCTCGGGACGGGGATTTACGAGCAGTACTTC
NA	NA	12	TRBV7-2	TRBJ2-7	CASSWGVGEQYF	TGTGCCAGCAGCTGGGGGGTTGGCGAGCAGTACTTC
TRBD1	few	15	TRBV24-1	TRBJ2-3	CATRDRGQGADTQYF	TGTGCCACACGCGACCGGGGACAGGGGGCAGATACGCAGTATTTT
NA	NA	16	TRBV7-8	TRBJ1-4	CASSFWGFATNEKLFF	TGTGCCAGCAGCTTCTGGGGGTTTGCAACTAATGAAAAACTGTTTTTT
NA	NA	14	TRBV7-2	TRBJ2-7	CASSLGQGYYEQYF	TGTGCCAGCAGCTTAGGGCAGGGTTACTACGAGCAGTACTTC
NA	many	14	TRBV7-9	TRBJ1-5	CASSASGTGQPQHF	TGTGCCAGCAGCGCCTCAGGGACGGGCCAGCCCCAGCATTTT
NA	NA	16	TRBV7-2	TRBJ2-2	CASSLKRPTNTGELFF	TGTGCCAGCAGCTTAAAGCGGCCGACTAACACCGGGGAGCTGTTTTTT
NA	NA	19	TRBV6-2/TRBV6-3	TRBJ2-7	CASSPFLVRTMGSSYEQYF	TGTGCCAGCAGTCCCTTTCTGGTCAGGACAATGGGCAGCTCCTACGAGCAGTACTTC
NA	few	13	TRBV7-2	TRBJ2-5	CASSSPTAGTQYF	TGTGCCAGCAGCTCCCCTACCGCAGGGACCCAGTACTTC
TRBD2	NA	15	TRBV30	TRBJ2-1	CAWSAAGPTYNEQFF	TGTGCCTGGAGTGCAGCGGGGCCCACCTACAATGAGCAGTTCTTC
NA	NA	14	TRBV12-3/TRBV12-4	TRBJ1-1	CASSVLLRNTEAFF	TGTGCCAGCAGTGTGCTCCTCAGGAACACTGAAGCTTTCTTT
TRBD2	NA	16	TRBV12-3/TRBV12-4	TRBJ2-3	CASSLVGGGSTDTQYF	TGTGCCAGCAGTTTAGTCGGCGGGGGAAGCACAGATACGCAGTATTTT
NA	NA	15	TRBV6-5	TRBJ1-5	CASSTQEISNQPQHF	TGTGCCAGCAGTACTCAGGAGATTAGCAATCAGCCCCAGCATTTT
TRBD1	NA	16	TRBV19	TRBJ1-5	CASSITGTGGYQPQHF	TGTGCCAGTAGTATTACCGGGACAGGGGGCTATCAGCCCCAGCATTTT
NA	few	13	TRBV7-2	TRBJ1-1	CASTGSGYTEAFF	TGTGCCAGCACCGGGTCGGGCTACACTGAAGCTTTCTTT
NA	NA	14	TRBV6-1	TRBJ2-5	CATRWGGGEETQYF	TGTGCCACTCGATGGGGAGGGGGCGAAGAGACCCAGTACTTC
TRBD2	NA	14	TRBV7-7	TRBJ2-3	CASSLGGRADTQCF	TGTGCCAGCAGCTTAGGCGGGAGAGCAGATACGCAGTGTTTT
NA	NA	13	TRBV10-3	TRBJ2-3	CAIRTPNTDTQYF	TGTGCCATCAGGACCCCGAACACAGATACGCAGTATTTT
TRBD2	NA	14	TRBV5-1	TRBJ2-5	CASSSGGVKETQYF	TGCGCCAGCAGCTCGGGGGGGGTGAAGGAGACCCAGTACTTC